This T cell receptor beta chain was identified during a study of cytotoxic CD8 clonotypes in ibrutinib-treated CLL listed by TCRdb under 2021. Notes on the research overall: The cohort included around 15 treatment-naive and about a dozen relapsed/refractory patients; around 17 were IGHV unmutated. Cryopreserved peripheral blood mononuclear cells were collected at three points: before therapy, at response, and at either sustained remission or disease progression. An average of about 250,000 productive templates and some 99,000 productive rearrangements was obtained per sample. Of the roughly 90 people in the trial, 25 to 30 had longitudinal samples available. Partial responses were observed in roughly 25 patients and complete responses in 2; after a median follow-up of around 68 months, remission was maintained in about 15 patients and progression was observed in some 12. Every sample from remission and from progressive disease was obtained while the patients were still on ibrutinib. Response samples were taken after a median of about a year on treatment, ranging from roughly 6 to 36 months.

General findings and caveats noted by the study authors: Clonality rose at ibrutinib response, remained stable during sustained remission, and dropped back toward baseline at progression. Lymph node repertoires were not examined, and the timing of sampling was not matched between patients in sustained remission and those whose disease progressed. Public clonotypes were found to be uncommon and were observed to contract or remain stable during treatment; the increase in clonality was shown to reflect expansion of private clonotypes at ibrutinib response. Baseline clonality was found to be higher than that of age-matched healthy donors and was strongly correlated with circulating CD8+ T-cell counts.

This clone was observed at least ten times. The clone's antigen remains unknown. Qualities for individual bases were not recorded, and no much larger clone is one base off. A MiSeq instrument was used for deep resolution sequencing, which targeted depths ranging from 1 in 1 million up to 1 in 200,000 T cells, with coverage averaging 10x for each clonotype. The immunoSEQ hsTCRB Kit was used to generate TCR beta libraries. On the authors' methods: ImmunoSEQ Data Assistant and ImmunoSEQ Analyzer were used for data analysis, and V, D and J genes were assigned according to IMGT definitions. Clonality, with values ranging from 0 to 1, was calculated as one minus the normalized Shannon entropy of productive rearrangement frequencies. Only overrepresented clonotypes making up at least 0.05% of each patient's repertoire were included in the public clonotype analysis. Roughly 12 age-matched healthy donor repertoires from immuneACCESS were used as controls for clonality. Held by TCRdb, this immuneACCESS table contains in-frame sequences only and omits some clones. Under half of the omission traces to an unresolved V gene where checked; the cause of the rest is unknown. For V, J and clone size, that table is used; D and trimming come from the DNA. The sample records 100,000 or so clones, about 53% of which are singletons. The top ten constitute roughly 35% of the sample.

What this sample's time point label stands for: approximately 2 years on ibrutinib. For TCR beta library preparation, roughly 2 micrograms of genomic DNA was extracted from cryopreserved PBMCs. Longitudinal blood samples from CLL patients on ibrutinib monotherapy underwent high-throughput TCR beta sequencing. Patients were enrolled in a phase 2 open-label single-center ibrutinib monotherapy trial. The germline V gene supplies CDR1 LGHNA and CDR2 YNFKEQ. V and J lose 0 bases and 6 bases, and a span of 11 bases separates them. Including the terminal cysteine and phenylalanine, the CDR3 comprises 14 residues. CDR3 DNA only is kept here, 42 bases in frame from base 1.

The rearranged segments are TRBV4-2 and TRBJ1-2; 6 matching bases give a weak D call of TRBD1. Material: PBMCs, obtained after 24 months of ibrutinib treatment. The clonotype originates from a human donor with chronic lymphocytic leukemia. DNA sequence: TGTGCCAGCAGCCAAGATCGGTCAGGGGATGGCTACACCTTC. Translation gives CASSQDRSGDGYTF.